Following are 25 T cell receptor beta chains from one sample sequenced in a study of early T cells in non-severe SARS-CoV-2 infection. MiXCR, applied by TCRdb to the 5' RACE reads, yields one record per CDR3 protein. The data contain under 60,000 distinct CDR3 sequences, 7% to 9% of them singletons. Material for sequencing was whole blood. These receptors were collected from an adult who was a healthcare worker with PCR-confirmed SARS-CoV-2 infection or an uninfected control (not recorded which).

DNA for the CDR3: TGTGCCAGTAAAGCGGGGAACTCCTACGAGCAGTACTTC. Residues: CASKAGNSYEQYF. This chain joins TRBV7-9 and TRBJ2-7; 7 bases agree with TRBD2. Germline CDR1 is SEHNR and CDR2 is FQNEAQ (reference sequence). With V trimmed by 9 bases and J by 0 bases, 5 bases remained unmatched. The CDR3 contains 13 residues.

This clonotype was observed many times. The chain employs TRBV18 and TRBJ2-5; D not resolved. Trimming cost V 6 bases and J 3 bases, with 14 bases left between them. The CDR3 covers 14 residues. CDR1 and CDR2 from the germline V gene are KGHSH and LQKENI. Written as DNA, the CDR3 is TGTGCCAGCTCTCCAACATCCACAAAAGAGACCCAGTACTTC. It yields the protein CASSPTSTKETQYF.

The chain joins TRBV7-6 to TRBJ2-5; a possible D gene is TRBD2 (5 bases). The V gene's germline CDR1 is SGHVS and CDR2 FNYEAQ. The CDR3 totals 13 residues. Deletions cut 1 base from V and 7 bases from J, with 10 bases between. In nucleotides, the CDR3 is TGTGCCAGCAGCTTAGACCTGGCGGGGACCCAGTACTTC. It is translated as CASSLDLAGTQYF.

The CDR3 region is CASSQVTGTYGYTF. The CDR3 DNA reads as TGTGCCAGCAGCCAAGTTACAGGAACATATGGCTACACCTTC. The J gene is TRBJ1-2, the V gene TRBV3-1, with D possibly TRBD1 on 5 matching bases. V lost 1 base and J lost 5, with 11 bases in between. CDR1 is LGHDT, CDR2 YNNKEL, per germline (reference sequence). This CDR3 comprises 14 residues.

This clonotype has a count of ten or more. V usage is TRBV29-1 and J usage is TRBJ1-2, with D unresolved. Germline V gene sequence: CDR1 SQVTM, CDR2 ANQGSEA. This CDR3 contains 12 residues. Trimming shortened V by 4 bases and J by 7 bases, and 13 bases separated the two germline ends. CDR3 bases: TGCAGCGTTGTTGATGGAATCGGTGGCTACACCTTC. Protein: CSVVDGIGGYTF. The entire variable domain, with the rest obtained from reference TRBV29-1 and TRBJ1-2, is as follows: SAVISQKPSRDICQRGTSLTIQCQVDSQVTMMFWYRQQPGQSLTLIATANQGSEATYESGFVIDKFPISRPNLTFSTLTVSNMSPEDSSIYLCSVVDGIGGYTFGSGTRLTVV.

V usage is TRBV28 and J usage is TRBJ1-5; D unclear. From germline, CDR1 is MDHEN and CDR2 SYDVKM. V was trimmed by 5 bases and J by 1 base, leaving 12 bases between them. CDR3 length: 15 residues. For the CDR3, the DNA is TGTGCCAGCAGTAAGGATCAAGCGAGCAATCAGCCCCAGCATTTT. As protein: CASSKDQASNQPQHF.

This clonotype was observed at least ten times. The chain joins TRBV6-6 to TRBJ1-2, with no clear D. This CDR3 has 10 amino acids. From germline, CDR1 is MNHNY and CDR2 SVGAGI (reference sequence). V was trimmed by 0 bases and J by 8 bases, leaving 1 base between them. Here the CDR3 reads CASSYSGYTF. Here the CDR3 DNA reads TGTGCCAGCAGTTACTCAGGCTACACCTTC.

This clonotype was observed many times. The V and J genes are TRBV21-1 and TRBJ1-1; TRBD1 is the table's D call and was not checked against the DNA. TRBV21-1 is annotated as a pseudogene. The length of the CDR3 is 15 residues. DNA for the CDR3: TGTGCCTTCCAAGGACATACCTACATGAACACTGAAGCTTTCTTT. Its translation is CAFQGHTYMNTEAFF.

This clonotype was counted many times. The genes are TRBV18 and TRBJ1-1; 10 bases are shared with TRBD1. Germline assignment: CDR1 KGHSH and CDR2 LQKENI. J was trimmed by 2 bases and V by 3 bases; bases with no gene match: 12. This CDR3 region has 18 residues. CDR3 sequence (DNA): TGTGCCAGCTCACCCGGGACGGACAGGGGGAGAGGTAACACTGAAGCTTTCTTT. This codes for CASSPGTDRGRGNTEAFF.

This clonotype turned up a few times. The J gene is TRBJ2-1, the V gene TRBV6-6, with 13 bases identical to TRBD2. With V trimmed by 5 bases and J by 8 bases, 6 bases remained unmatched. The germline V gene encodes CDR1 MNHNY and CDR2 SVGAGI (reference sequence). The length of the CDR3 is 15 residues. In DNA form, the CDR3 reads TGTGCCAGCAGTCGACTAGCGGGAGGTCTATATGAGCAGTTCTTC. Translation: CASSRLAGGLYEQFF.

This clonotype was seen at least ten times. The CDR3: CASSLETGGDGYTF. The CDR3 bases are TGCGCCAGCAGCCTAGAGACAGGGGGCGACGGCTACACCTTC. V gene TRBV5-1 combines with J gene TRBJ1-2; 10 bases agree with TRBD1. Germline V CDR1 and CDR2: SGHRS, YFSETQ. CDR3 length equals 14 residues. After removal of 4 bases from V and 8 bases from J, the junction contained 8 bases not matched to a gene.

This clonotype was counted at least ten times. The genes are TRBV12-3 or TRBV12-4 and TRBJ1-5; D is unclear. The CDR3 contains 14 residues. V lost 1 base and J 0 bases, leaving 4 bases between the germline ends. CDR3 residues: CASSLGDSNQPQHF. The CDR3 DNA reads as TGTGCCAGCAGTTTAGGGGATAGCAATCAGCCCCAGCATTTT.

This clonotype has ten or more counts. DNA of the CDR3: TGTGCCAGTAGTATAGACGCGGTGTTGGACGGCTACACCTTC. Its protein product is CASSIDAVLDGYTF. The chain combines TRBV19 with TRBJ1-2; D remains ambiguous. V was shortened by 0 bases and J by 8 bases, with 13 bases between the two germline ends. CDR1 is LNHDA, CDR2 SQIVND, per germline (reference sequence). There are 14 residues in the CDR3.

This chain uses TRBV7-2 with TRBJ2-1; 11 positions agree with TRBD2. V was clipped by 4 bases and J by 6 bases; unmatched bases: 5. This CDR3 contains 15 residues. Looked up from germline, CDR1 is SGHTA and CDR2 is FQGNSA. The CDR3 nucleotides are TGTGCCAGCAGCTCCGGACTAGCGGGCATCAATGAGCAGTTCTTC. Protein: CASSSGLAGINEQFF.

This clonotype occurred many times. This rearrangement joins TRBV29-1 to TRBJ2-1, with 12 bases matching TRBD2. V dropped 4 bases and J dropped 2; count of bases not matched to a gene: 9. This CDR3 has 17 residues. Looked up from germline, CDR1 is SQVTM and CDR2 is ANQGSEA. CDR3: CSVAYYGTSGPYNEQFF. The CDR3 region has the DNA TGCAGCGTTGCATACTATGGGACTAGCGGGCCCTACAATGAGCAGTTCTTC.

In this sample, this clonotype turned up many times. V is TRBV6-5 and J is TRBJ1-1; TRBD1 is a possible D gene (5 bases). Trimming stripped 8 bases from V and 0 bases from J, with 10 bases between. This CDR3 region has 13 residues. Germline lookup yields CDR1 MNHEY and CDR2 SVGAGI. CDR3 sequence (DNA): TGTGCCAGCGAAGGGGCCTTGAACACTGAAGCTTTCTTT. Translating gives CASEGALNTEAFF.

This clonotype was recorded a few times. The chain recombines TRBV28 with TRBJ1-4; a possible D gene is TRBD1 (5 bases). Deletions cut 5 bases from V and 8 bases from J, with 21 bases between. CDR3 length equals 16 residues. Germline V gives CDR1 MDHEN, CDR2 SYDVKM. CDR3 protein: CASSPDRPGAGEKLFF. As DNA, the CDR3 is TGTGCCAGCAGTCCAGACAGACCTGGCGCGGGGGAAAAACTGTTTTTT.

This clonotype was seen at least ten times. The gene calls are TRBV7-2 and TRBJ2-7; 8 bases align to TRBD2. V lost 4 bases to trimming and J lost 2 bases; unmatched junction nucleotides: 10. This CDR3 comprises 16 residues. Germline CDR1 is SGHTA and CDR2 is FQGNSA. CDR3 in DNA: TGTGCCAGCAGCTGGGGCCGGATTAGCGGGGCCTACGAGCAGTACTTC. This encodes CASSWGRISGAYEQYF.

This clonotype was seen only a few times. V and J are TRBV6-5 and TRBJ2-5; D not resolved. Per germline, CDR1 MNHEY and CDR2 SVGAGI. This CDR3 has 13 amino acids. V lost 5 bases, J lost 1 base, and 8 bases lay in between. DNA for the CDR3: TGTGCCAGCAGTCGGCAAGCCCAAGAGACCCAGTACTTC. It yields the protein CASSRQAQETQYF.

This clonotype was detected ten times or more. The rearrangement joins TRBV7-9 to TRBJ1-3, with a possible D match to TRBD1 (5 bases). Germline V gene lookup returns CDR1 SEHNR and CDR2 FQNEAQ (reference sequence). CDR3 length: 13 residues. Trimming removed 5 bases from V and 0 bases from J, with 5 bases in between. CDR3 sequence (DNA): TGTGCCAGCAGCGACAGCTCTGGAAACACCATATATTTT. The encoded protein is CASSDSSGNTIYF. Supplemented by reference TRBV7-9 and TRBJ1-3, the full variable domain reads DTGVSQNPRHKITKRGQNVTFRCDPISEHNRLYWYRQTLGQGPEFLTYFQNEAQLEKSRLLSDRFSAERPKGSFSTLEIQRTEQGDSAMYLCASSDSSGNTIYFGEGSWLTVV.

This clonotype was seen only a few times. The V gene is TRBV29-1, the J gene TRBJ1-2; D unclear. The V end was cut by 6 bases, the J end by 6 bases, with 8 bases between. The CDR3 runs 10 residues. The germline CDR1 and CDR2 sequences are SQVTM and ANQGSEA. The CDR3 reads CSVQENGYTF. The CDR3 region has the DNA TGCAGCGTCCAAGAAAATGGCTACACCTTC.

In this sample, this clonotype turned up many times. The DNA of the CDR3 is TGTGCCAGCAGCCTGCTGCCCGAGGGGCACGAGCAGTACTTC. Its translation: CASSLLPEGHEQYF. V is TRBV4-2 and J is TRBJ2-7; D is possibly TRBD1 or TRBD2 (5 bases each). CDR3 length: 14 amino acids. In germline, CDR1 is LGHNA, CDR2 YNFKEQ. With 4 bases removed from V and 5 bases from J, the gap between germline ends came to 15 bases.

This clonotype was detected many times. The chain employs TRBV7-6 and TRBJ2-7, with TRBD2 matching over 13 bases. Germline CDR1 and CDR2: SGHVS and FNYEAQ. The J segment lost 3 bases and the V segment lost 5 bases, leaving 7 bases of the junction unmatched. The CDR3 sequence is 16 residues long. The CDR3 DNA sequence: TGTGCCAGCAGCCGGACTAGCGGGAGAGGGAACTACGAGCAGTACTTC. As protein: CASSRTSGRGNYEQYF.

V is TRBV7-9 and J is TRBJ1-1; D perhaps matches TRBD1 (6 bases). V lost 3 bases, J lost 2 bases, and 13 bases lay in between. The germline CDR1 and CDR2 sequences are SEHNR and FQNEAQ (reference sequence). The CDR3 totals 15 residues. The CDR3 sequence: CASSFRDTVNTEAFF. The CDR3 DNA reads TGTGCCAGCAGCTTTCGGGACACGGTTAACACTGAAGCTTTCTTT.

This chain joins TRBV24-1 and TRBJ2-3; unclear D gene. V was trimmed by 0 bases and J by 0 bases, leaving 6 bases between them. The CDR3 length is 15 residues. The germline gives CDR1 KGHDR, CDR2 SFDVKD. This CDR3 is CATSDLGESTDTQYF. The CDR3 DNA is TGTGCCACCAGTGATTTGGGGGAAAGCACAGATACGCAGTATTTT.